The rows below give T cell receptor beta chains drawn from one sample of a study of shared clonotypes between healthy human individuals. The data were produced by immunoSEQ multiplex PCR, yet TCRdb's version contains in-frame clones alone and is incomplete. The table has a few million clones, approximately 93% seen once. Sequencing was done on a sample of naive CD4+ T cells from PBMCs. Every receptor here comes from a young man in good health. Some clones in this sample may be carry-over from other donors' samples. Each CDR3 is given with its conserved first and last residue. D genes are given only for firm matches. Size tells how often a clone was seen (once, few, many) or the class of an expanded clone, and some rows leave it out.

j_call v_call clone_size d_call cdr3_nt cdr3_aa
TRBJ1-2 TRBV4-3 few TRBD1 TGCGCCAGCAGCCAAGCAGGGACAGGGAGAGCCTATGGCTACACCTTC CASSQAGTGRAYGYTF
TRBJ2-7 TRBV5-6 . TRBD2 TGTGCCAGCATCCACGGGACTAGCGGGAGCGAGCAGTACTTC CASIHGTSGSEQYF
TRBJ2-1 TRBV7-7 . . TGTGCCAGCAGCTTAGGGGGGGACATCCCGGGTAAGCAGTTCTTC CASSLGGDIPGKQFF
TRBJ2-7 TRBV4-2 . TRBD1 TGTGCCAGCAGCCAAATACAGGGGGCGGGCATCTACGAGCAGTACTTC CASSQIQGAGIYEQYF
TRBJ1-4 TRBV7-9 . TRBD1 TGTGCCAGCAGCCTAGGACAGGGGGCACGAAAACTGTTTTTT CASSLGQGARKLFF
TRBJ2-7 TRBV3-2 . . TGTGCCAGCGAGGACGAGCAGTACTTC CASEDEQYF
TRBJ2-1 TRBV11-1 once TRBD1 TGTGCCAGCAGCGGTTGGGACAGGGGGCGTCAGTTCTTC CASSGWDRGRQFF
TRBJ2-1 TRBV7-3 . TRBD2 TGTGCCAGCAGGATAGAACGGGAGGCGGCATACAATGAGCAGTTCTTC CASRIEREAAYNEQFF
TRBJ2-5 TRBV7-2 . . TGTGCCAGCAGCTTAATGACAGGAGTAGGGACCCAGTACTTC CASSLMTGVGTQYF
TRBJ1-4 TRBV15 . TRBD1 TGTGCCACCAGCACAAGGGGGCCAACTAATGAAAAACTGTTTTTT CATSTRGPTNEKLFF
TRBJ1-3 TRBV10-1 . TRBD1 TGCGCCAGCGGAGGACAGGGAGCTGGAAACACCATATATTTT CASGGQGAGNTIYF
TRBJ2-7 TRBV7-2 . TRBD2 TGTGCCAGCAGCCCCGGAGCGGGCGGGAGAGAGCAGTACTTC CASSPGAGGREQYF
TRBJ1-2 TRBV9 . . TGTGCCAGCAGCGTAATAACAGCTAACTATGGCTACACCTTC CASSVITANYGYTF
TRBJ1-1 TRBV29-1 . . TGCAGCGTTGATGGAGCAGGGCGAATGAACACTGAAGCTTTCTTT CSVDGAGRMNTEAFF
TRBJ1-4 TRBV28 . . TGTGCCAGCAGGGGAACCGCAACTAATGAAAAACTGTTTTTT CASRGTATNEKLFF
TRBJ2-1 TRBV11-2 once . TGTGCCAGCAGCGGTACTATCGGAGCCTACAATGAGCAGTTCTTC CASSGTIGAYNEQFF
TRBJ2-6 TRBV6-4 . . TGTGCCAGCAGTGAATTTGGGCGTTCTGGGGCCAACGTCCTGACTTTC CASSEFGRSGANVLTF
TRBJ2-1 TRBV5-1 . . TGCGCCAGCAGCTTGGAAGTTGGTATTGGGGCGGGAAGCTCCTACAATGAGCAGTTCTTC CASSLEVGIGAGSSYNEQFF
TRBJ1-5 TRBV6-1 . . TGTGCCAGCAGTGAAGCTCGAGGGTCCGGGCAGCCCCAGCATTTT CASSEARGSGQPQHF
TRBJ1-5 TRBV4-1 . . TGCGCCAGCAGCCAACAACTACAGGTGATTAGCAATCAGCCCCAGCATTTT CASSQQLQVISNQPQHF
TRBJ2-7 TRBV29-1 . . TGCAGCGGGGGGCAGGGCTACGAGCAGTACTTC CSGGQGYEQYF
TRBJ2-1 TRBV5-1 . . TGCGCCAGCAGCCCCCCCGTACAGCCTGGGTACAATGAGCAGTTCTTC CASSPPVQPGYNEQFF
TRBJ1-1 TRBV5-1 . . TGCGCCAGCAGCCCTGACTCCGGGAGGAACACTGAAGCTTTCTTT CASSPDSGRNTEAFF
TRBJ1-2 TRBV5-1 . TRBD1 TGCGCCAGCAGGCGGGACAGTACTAACTATGGCTACACCTTC CASRRDSTNYGYTF
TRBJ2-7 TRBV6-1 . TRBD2 TGTGCCAGCAGTGAAGCGCTTCCGGGGCTAGCGGGAGTTGGAGGCCACGAGCAGTACTTC CASSEALPGLAGVGGHEQYF
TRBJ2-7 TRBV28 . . TGTGCCAGCACAAGCAGCGACAGCATGGCCGAGCAGTACTTC CASTSSDSMAEQYF
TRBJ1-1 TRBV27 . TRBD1 TGTGCCAGCAGTTTTTACATGGGACAGCTTGAAGCTTTCTTT CASSFYMGQLEAFF
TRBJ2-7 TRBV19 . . TGTGCCAGTAGTCTGAAAAAAGGGCCCTACGAGCAGTACTTC CASSLKKGPYEQYF
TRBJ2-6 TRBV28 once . TGTGCCAGCAGTTTTTTTCAGGGGAGGACTGGGGCCAACGTCCTGACTTTC CASSFFQGRTGANVLTF
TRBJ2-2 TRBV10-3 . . TGTGCCATCAGAGGGGTCGGGGAGCTGTTTTTT CAIRGVGELFF
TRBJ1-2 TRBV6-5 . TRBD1 TGTGCCAGCAGTTACTCGGCCAGGGGGGCGGTTGGCTACACCTTC CASSYSARGAVGYTF
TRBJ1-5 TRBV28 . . TGTGCCAGCAGTCGTTCGCTCCACTTAGATCAGCCCCAGCATTTT CASSRSLHLDQPQHF